Judged by abundance, the clone carrying this T cell receptor (beta chain) is medium-sized. The CDR3 has 18 amino acids. V shed 5 bases and J shed 8 bases, with 28 bases lying between them. CDR1 and CDR2 (germline): SGHAT, FQNNGV. From approximately 0.5 ug of total RNA, TCR beta-specific cDNA was reverse-transcribed using a constant-region primer. Libraries covering TCR beta were generated through three nested multiplex PCR rounds (using a slightly modified ARM-PCR). For around 11 cycles apiece, the opening two PCR rounds ran with TRBV1-TRBV30 forward primers and a C-beta reverse primer. TCRdb reanalysed the multiplex PCR reads using MiXCR and keeps one entry per CDR3 protein. Of approximately 73,000 distinct CDR3 sequences in the sample, about two thirds were seen once. This sample stems from a study of tumor-infiltrating lymphocytes in primary liver carcinoma. Both RNA and DNA were isolated together from around 20-30 mg of bulk tissue that had not been sorted. Primary liver carcinoma in the patients was surgically resected.

V gene TRBV11-2 combines with J gene TRBJ2-1; possibly TRBD2 for D (7 bases). This receptor was obtained from a woman in her sixties with primary liver carcinoma and hepatitis B virus infection. The sequencing sample was made of liver tumor tissue from sampling region 4. Subset: tumor region T4, right-lateral pole. CDR3 amino acids: CASSAGLAGDYMADEQFF. As DNA, the CDR3 is TGTGCCAGCAGCGCGGGGCTCGCAGGGGACTATATGGCCGATGAGCAGTTCTTC.